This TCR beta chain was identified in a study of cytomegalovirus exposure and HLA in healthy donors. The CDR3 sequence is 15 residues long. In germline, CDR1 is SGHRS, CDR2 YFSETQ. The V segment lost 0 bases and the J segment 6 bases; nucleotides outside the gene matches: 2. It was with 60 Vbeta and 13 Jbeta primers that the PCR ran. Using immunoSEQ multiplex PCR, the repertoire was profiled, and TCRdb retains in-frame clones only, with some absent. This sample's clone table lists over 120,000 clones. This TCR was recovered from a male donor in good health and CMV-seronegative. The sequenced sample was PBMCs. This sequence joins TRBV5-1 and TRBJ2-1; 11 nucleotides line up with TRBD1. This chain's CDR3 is CASSLGGTGGNEQFF. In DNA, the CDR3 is TGCGCCAGCAGCTTGGGGGGGACAGGGGGCAATGAGCAGTTCTTC.